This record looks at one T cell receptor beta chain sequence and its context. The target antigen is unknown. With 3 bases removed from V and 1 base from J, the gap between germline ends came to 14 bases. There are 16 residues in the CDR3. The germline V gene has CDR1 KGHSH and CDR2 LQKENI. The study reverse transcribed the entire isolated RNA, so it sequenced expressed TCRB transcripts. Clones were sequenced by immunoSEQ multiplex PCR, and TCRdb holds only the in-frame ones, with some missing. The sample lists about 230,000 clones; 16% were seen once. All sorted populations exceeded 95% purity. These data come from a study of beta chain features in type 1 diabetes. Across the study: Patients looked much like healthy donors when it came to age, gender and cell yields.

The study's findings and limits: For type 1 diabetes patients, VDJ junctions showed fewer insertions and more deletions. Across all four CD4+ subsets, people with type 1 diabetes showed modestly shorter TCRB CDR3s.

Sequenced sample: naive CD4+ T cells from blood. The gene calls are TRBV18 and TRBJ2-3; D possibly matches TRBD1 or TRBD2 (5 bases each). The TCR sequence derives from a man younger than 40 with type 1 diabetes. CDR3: CASSPPGTSRTDTQYF. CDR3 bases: TGTGCCAGCTCACCGCCAGGGACGTCTCGCACAGATACGCAGTATTTT.